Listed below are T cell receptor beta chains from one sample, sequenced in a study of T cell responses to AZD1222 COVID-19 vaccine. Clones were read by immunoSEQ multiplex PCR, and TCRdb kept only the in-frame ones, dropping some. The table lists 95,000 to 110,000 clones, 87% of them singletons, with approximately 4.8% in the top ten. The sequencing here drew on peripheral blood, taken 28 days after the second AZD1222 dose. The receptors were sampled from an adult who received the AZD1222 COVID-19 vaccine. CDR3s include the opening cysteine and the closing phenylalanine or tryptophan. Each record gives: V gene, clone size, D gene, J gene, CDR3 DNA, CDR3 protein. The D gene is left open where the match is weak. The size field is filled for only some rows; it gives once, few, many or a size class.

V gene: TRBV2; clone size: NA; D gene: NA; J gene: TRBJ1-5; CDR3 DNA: TGTGCCAGCAGTGCCTCCGTGGCAGAAAATCAGCCCCAGCATTTT; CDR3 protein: CASSASVAENQPQHF
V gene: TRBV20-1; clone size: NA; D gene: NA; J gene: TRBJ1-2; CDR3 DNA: TGCAGTGCTAGTTCTTCGAGAGGGCCCAACTATGGCTACACCTTC; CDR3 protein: CSASSSRGPNYGYTF
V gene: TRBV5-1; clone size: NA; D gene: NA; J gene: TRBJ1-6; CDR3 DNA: TGCGCCAGCAGCTTGGATGCGGGTATTAATTCACCCCTCCACTTT; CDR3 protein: CASSLDAGINSPLHF
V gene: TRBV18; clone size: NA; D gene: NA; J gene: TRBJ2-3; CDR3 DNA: TGTGCCAGCTCACCTAACGGGCCTAGCACAGATACGCAGTATTTT; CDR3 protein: CASSPNGPSTDTQYF
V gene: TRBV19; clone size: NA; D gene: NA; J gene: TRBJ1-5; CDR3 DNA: TGTGCCAGTAGCTTCAAGAGGGATCAGCCCCAGCATTTT; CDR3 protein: CASSFKRDQPQHF
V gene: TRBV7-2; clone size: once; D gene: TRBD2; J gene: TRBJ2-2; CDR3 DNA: TGTGCCAGCCGCAAGTCACCGGGCGGGGGAGGCGGGGAGCTGTTTTTT; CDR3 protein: CASRKSPGGGGGELFF
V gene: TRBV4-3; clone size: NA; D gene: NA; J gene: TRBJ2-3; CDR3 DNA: TGCGCCAGCAGCCAAGTCTATGCGAGTCCAGATACGCAGTATTTT; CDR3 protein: CASSQVYASPDTQYF
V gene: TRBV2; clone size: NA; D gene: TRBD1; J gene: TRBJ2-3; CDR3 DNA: TGTGCCAGCAGGAGACAGGGGCCTACAGATACGCAGTATTTT; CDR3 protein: CASRRQGPTDTQYF
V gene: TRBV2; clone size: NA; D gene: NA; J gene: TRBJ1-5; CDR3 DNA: TGTGCCAGCAGTGAAGCTAATCCGGGCAACAATCAGCCCCAGCATTTT; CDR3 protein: CASSEANPGNNQPQHF
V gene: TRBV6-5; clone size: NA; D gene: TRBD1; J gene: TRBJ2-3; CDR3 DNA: TGTGCCAGCAGGACAGGGGAAATGACAGATACGCAGTATTTT; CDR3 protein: CASRTGEMTDTQYF
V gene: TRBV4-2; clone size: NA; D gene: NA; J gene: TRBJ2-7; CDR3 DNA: TGTGCCAGCAGCCCCCAGACAGTGCTCGGGGGGCCCGGATTCTACGAGCAGTACTTC; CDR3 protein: CASSPQTVLGGPGFYEQYF
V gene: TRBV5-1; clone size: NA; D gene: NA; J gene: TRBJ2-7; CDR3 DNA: TGCGCCAGCAGCGCCGCAGGGTCCTACGAGCAGTACTTC; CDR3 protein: CASSAAGSYEQYF
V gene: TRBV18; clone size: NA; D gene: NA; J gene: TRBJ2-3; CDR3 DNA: TGTGCCAGCCAACGGGCTAGCACAGATACGCAGTATTTT; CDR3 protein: CASQRASTDTQYF
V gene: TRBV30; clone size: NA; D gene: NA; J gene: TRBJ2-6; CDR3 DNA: TGTGCCTGGAGTGTGAAGGGGAGGAGTGGGGCCAACGTCCTGACTTTC; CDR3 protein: CAWSVKGRSGANVLTF
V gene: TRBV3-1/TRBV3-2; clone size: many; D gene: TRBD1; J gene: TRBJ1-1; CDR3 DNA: TGTGCCAGCAGCCAAGAGTGGACAGGATTTAACACTGAAGCTTTCTTT; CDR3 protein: CASSQEWTGFNTEAFF
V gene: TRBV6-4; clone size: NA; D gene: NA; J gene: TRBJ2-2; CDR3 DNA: TGTGCCAGCAGTGCTTCTAACACCGGGGAGCTGTTTTTT; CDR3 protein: CASSASNTGELFF
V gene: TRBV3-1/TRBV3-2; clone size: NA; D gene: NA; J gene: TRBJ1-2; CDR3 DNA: TGTGCCAGCAGCCAAGAACCGGTGCCTAACTATGGCTACACCTTC; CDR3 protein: CASSQEPVPNYGYTF
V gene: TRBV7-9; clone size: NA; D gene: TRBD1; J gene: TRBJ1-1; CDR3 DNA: TGTGCCAGCAGCTCTAGACAGGGGGCGAACACTGAAGCTTTCTTT; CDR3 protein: CASSSRQGANTEAFF
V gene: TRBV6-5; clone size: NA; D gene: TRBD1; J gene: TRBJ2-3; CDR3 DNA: TGTGCCAGCCGCGTGGGACAGGTTACAGATACGCAGTATTTT; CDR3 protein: CASRVGQVTDTQYF
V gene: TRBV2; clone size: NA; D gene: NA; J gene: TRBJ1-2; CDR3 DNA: TGTGCCAGCAGTGGTGGACAAGGTGGCTACACCTTC; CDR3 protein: CASSGGQGGYTF
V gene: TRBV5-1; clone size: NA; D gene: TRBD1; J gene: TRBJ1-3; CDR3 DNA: TGCGCCAGCAGCTTGACCACAGGGGGATCTCGAAACACCATATATTTT; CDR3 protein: CASSLTTGGSRNTIYF
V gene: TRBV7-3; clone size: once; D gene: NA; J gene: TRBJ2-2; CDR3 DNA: TGTGCCAGCAGAATGACTCCGAACACCGGGGAGCTGTTTTTT; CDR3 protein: CASRMTPNTGELFF
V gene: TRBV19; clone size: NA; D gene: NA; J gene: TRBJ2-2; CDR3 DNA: TGTGCCAGTAGTAATCAGAACACCGGGGAGCTGTTTTTT; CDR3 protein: CASSNQNTGELFF
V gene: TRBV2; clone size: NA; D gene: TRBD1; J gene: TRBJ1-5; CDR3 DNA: TGTGCCAGCAGTGGGACAGGGGTTAATCAGCCCCAGCATTTT; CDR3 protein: CASSGTGVNQPQHF
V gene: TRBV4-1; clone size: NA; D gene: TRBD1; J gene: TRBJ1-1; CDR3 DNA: TGCGCCAGCAGCAAGACAGGGGGCGCGGATGAAGCTTTCTTT; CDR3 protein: CASSKTGGADEAFF
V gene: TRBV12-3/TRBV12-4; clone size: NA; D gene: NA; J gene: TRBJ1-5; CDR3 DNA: TGTGCCAGCAGTTTAGTGGGGACTCAGCCCCAGCATTTT; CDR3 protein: CASSLVGTQPQHF
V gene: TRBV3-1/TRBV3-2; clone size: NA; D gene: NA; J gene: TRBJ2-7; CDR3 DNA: TGTGCCAGCAGCCCCTCGAGGGAGCCCTGGAGGGAGCAGTACTTC; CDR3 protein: CASSPSREPWREQYF
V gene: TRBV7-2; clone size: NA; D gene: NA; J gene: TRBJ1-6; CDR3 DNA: TGTGCCAGCAGCTTTGGGGGAGGTTCACCCCTCCACTTT; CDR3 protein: CASSFGGGSPLHF
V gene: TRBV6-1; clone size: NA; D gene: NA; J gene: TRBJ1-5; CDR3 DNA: TGTGCCAGCAGTGAACATGGAGACAATCAGCCCCAGCATTTT; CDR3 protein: CASSEHGDNQPQHF
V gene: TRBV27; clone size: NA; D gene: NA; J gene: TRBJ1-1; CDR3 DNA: TGTGCCAGCAGTTTACTATCTGCAGGGAACACTGAAGCTTTCTTT; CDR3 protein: CASSLLSAGNTEAFF
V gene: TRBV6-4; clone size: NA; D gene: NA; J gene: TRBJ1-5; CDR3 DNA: TGTGCCAGCAGCCAGGACGCCTATCAGCCCCAGCATTTT; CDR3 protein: CASSQDAYQPQHF
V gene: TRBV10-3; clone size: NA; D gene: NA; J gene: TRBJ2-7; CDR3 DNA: TGTGCCATCAGTGACCAAGGGCAATACTACGAGCAGTACTTC; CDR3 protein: CAISDQGQYYEQYF
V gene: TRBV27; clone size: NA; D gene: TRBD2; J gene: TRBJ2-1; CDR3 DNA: TGTGCCAGCAGTTTTCTGTTAGCGGGGGGGCCTAACTACAATGAGCAGTTCTTC; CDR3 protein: CASSFLLAGGPNYNEQFF
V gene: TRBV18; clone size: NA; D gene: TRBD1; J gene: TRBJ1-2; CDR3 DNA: TGTGCCAGCTCACCACAGGACAGGGACCACTATGGCTACACCTTC; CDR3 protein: CASSPQDRDHYGYTF
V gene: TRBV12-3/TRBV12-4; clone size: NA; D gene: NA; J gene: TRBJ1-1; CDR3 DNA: TGTGCCAGCAGCCGGGGGGGGGCTGAAGCTTTCTTT; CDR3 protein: CASSRGGAEAFF
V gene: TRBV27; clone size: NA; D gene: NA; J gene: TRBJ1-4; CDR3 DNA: TGTGCCAGCAGTCTCGCAACGGGCTTTAATGAAAAACTGTTTTTT; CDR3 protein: CASSLATGFNEKLFF
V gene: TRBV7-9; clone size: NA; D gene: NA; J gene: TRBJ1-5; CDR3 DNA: TGTGCCAGCAGCTCCGGAGTAGGGTGGCAGCCCCAGCATTTT; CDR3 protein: CASSSGVGWQPQHF